Included here is one T cell receptor beta chain sequence, with context. The clone's antigen remains unknown. No per-base quality is available; no much larger clone lies one base away. Explained via the paper, the time point label denotes: week 47, end of study. A 20-mer mutant IDH1 peptide at 300 micrograms in Montanide made up each vaccine dose, which was injected subcutaneously together with topical imiquimod. Patients were given eight vaccinations, in weeks 1, 3, 5, 7, 11, 15, 19 and 23, which matched visits V03 through V10. Newly diagnosed WHO grade 3 or 4 IDH1-mutant astrocytomas showing loss of nuclear ATRX were present in the donors. The samples were drawn from NOA16, a multicentre, single-arm, open-label phase I trial in Germany that tested a mutant IDH1 peptide vaccine in humans for the first time. Genomic DNA for TCRB sequencing was extracted from EDTA blood using the DNeasy Blood and Tissue Kit.

Library generation was performed with the immunoSEQ multiplex PCR assay. The hsTCRB Kit was used according to the manufacturer's protocol to amplify rearranged TCR beta chain sequences. TCRB libraries were sequenced on an Illumina MiSeq. The study's processing was this. The proprietary platform of the kit vendor was used for demultiplexing, trimming and gene mapping. Not all clones reach the TCRdb copy of this immuneACCESS table, which keeps in-frame sequences only. Checked studies attribute under half of the gap to unresolved V genes and leave the rest unexplained. V and J calls and clone size follow that table, whereas D and trimming were derived from the DNA. The sample yields over 50,000 clones; about three quarters were counted once. The ten largest make up 4% to 5.5% of the sample. This specimen belongs to a study of a mutant IDH1 vaccine in newly diagnosed glioma (dated by TCRdb to the early 2020s). About the investigation overall: In the chemotherapy-containing groups, vaccination started alongside temozolomide cycles, whereas in patients who had radiotherapy alone it started 4-6 weeks after radiotherapy. Of the 25 to 40 patients who were treated, about 60% were male and approximately 40% were female, and the mean age was about 40 years. Prior to enrollment, standard therapy consisting of radiotherapy alone, temozolomide alone, or radiochemotherapy with temozolomide had been administered to patients, with the combination being received by most patients. The week-35 safety follow-up took place at visit V12, and the week-47 end of study took place at visit V13. Six visits were used for peripheral blood collection: V03 (baseline), V05, V07, V10, V12 and V13. For exploratory analyses, longitudinal TCRB deep sequencing was carried out in roughly 23 treated patients wherever samples were available.

General findings and caveats noted by the study authors: According to the authors, sample limitations meant that analyses of patient blood samples could not be reproduced. Vaccine-induced immune responses across multiple MHC alleles were detected in 93.3% of patients. Changes in the top peripheral T cell clonotypes picked up by TCRB sequencing did not appear to be linked to pseudoprogression. Availability determined which PBMC samples were chosen for TCRB deep sequencing.

The CDR3 numbers 15 residues from cysteine through phenylalanine. Only CDR3 DNA remains: 45 bases, in frame from the first base. The junction carries 15 bases between V and J, which are trimmed by 0 bases and 7 bases respectively. CDR1 is given as SGHDN and CDR2 as FVKESK, both from the germline V gene. The TCR comes from a woman in her thirties or forties with glioma. Some clones in this sample may be carry-over from other donors' samples. Sequences were derived from PBMCs, sampled from a glioma patient whose treatment included an IDH1 peptide vaccine. The rearranged chain carries TRBV14 and TRBJ2-5, with the D gene too uncertain to name. This receptor carries the CDR3 CASSQDSRRPGTQYF. The DNA is TGTGCCAGCAGCCAAGATAGCAGGCGGCCGGGGACCCAGTACTTC.